The 20 T cell receptor beta chains in this list originate from one sample, sequenced in a study of T cells after yellow fever vaccination. Each CDR3 protein is one row after TCRdb ran MiXCR on the 5' RACE reads. The data contain hundreds of thousands of distinct CDR3 sequences, less than 15% of them singletons. The sequences come from PBMCs, collected on the day of the yellow fever booster vaccination. The source is a man aged 25-45 years who received the YFV17D yellow fever vaccine.

As to this clonotype: One end of the junction is discordant with germline, which a read error may explain. The chain has TRBV7-2 and TRBJ1-6, with 7 bases fitting TRBD1. The germline CDR1 and CDR2 sequences are SGHTA and FQGNSA. The CDR3 totals 15 residues. For the CDR3, the DNA is TGTGCCAGCAGTTCAAGACAGGGAGGTAACTCACCCCACCACTTT. This encodes CASSSRQGGNSPHHF.

This clonotype has more than one count but fewer than ten. The CDR3 reads CASSYARGFQETQYF. CDR3 coding DNA: TGTGCCAGCAGTTACGCCAGGGGCTTCCAAGAGACCCAGTACTTC. The V gene is TRBV6-5, the J gene TRBJ2-5, with D tentatively TRBD1 (6 bases). V was clipped by 2 bases and J by 1 base, with 11 bases between them. CDR1 is MNHEY and CDR2 is SVGAGI in the germline V gene. This CDR3 is 15 amino acids long.

This clonotype occurred many times. The V gene is TRBV29-1, the J gene TRBJ2-7; no reliable D call. V was trimmed by 0 bases and J by 6 bases, leaving 3 bases between them. There are 10 residues in the CDR3. Germline V lookup: CDR1 SQVTM, CDR2 ANQGSEA. CDR3 loop: CSVEDPEQYF. As DNA, the CDR3 is TGCAGCGTTGAAGATCCCGAGCAGTACTTC.

V gene TRBV29-1 combines with J gene TRBJ2-2, with D maybe TRBD1 (9 bases). CDR1 and CDR2 (germline): SQVTM, ANQGSEA. The CDR3 is made up of 20 amino acids. The germline V and J ends were trimmed by 5 bases and 6 bases, with 34 bases remaining between them. CDR3 sequence: CSVPRSGTGLRPAGAGELFF. DNA of the CDR3: TGCAGCGTTCCACGGAGCGGGACAGGGCTCCGACCAGCGGGGGCCGGGGAGCTGTTTTTT.

V gene TRBV15 combines with J gene TRBJ2-5, with a tentative D call TRBD2 (5 bases). Germline V gene sequence: CDR1 LNHNV, CDR2 YYDKDF (reference sequence). CDR3 length: 16 amino acids. V was clipped by 0 bases and J by 7 bases, with 18 bases between them. The CDR3 sequence is CATSRDPVGVSGTQYF. The CDR3 bases are TGTGCCACCAGCAGAGATCCGGTGGGAGTGAGCGGGACCCAGTACTTC.

The J gene is TRBJ2-3, the V gene TRBV6-5; D not resolved. V lost 7 bases to trimming and J lost 8 bases, with 10 bases between them. This CDR3 spans 11 amino acids. Germline loops: CDR1 MNHEY, CDR2 SVGAGI. CDR3 sequence reads: CASTQRSTQYF. In nucleotides, the CDR3 is TGTGCCAGCACCCAGAGGTCTACGCAGTATTTT.

This clonotype was recorded at least ten times. The gene calls are TRBV5-1 and TRBJ2-5; D perhaps matches TRBD2 (5 bases). CDR1 is SGHRS and CDR2 is YFSETQ in the germline V gene. CDR3 length: 13 amino acids. V gave up 6 bases and J gave up 2 bases, with 11 bases separating them. The CDR3 bases are TGCGCCAGCACCGGAGCGGAACAAGAGACCCAGTACTTC. Translating gives CASTGAEQETQYF.

The chain combines TRBV20-1 with TRBJ2-3, with 11 positions matching TRBD2. Germline V gene sequence: CDR1 DFQATT, CDR2 SNEGSKA (reference sequence). J was trimmed by 4 bases and V by 6 bases; bases with no gene match: 6. CDR3 length equals 14 residues. The CDR3 DNA sequence: TGCAGTGCCTTACTAGCGGGAGTGGCAGATACGCAGTATTTT. It yields the protein CSALLAGVADTQYF.

The V gene is TRBV6-5, the J gene TRBJ1-4; D remains ambiguous. CDR1 MNHEY and CDR2 SVGAGI come from the germline V gene. The CDR3 has 13 residues. V lost 2 bases and J 6 bases, leaving 7 bases between the germline ends. In DNA, the CDR3 is TGTGCCAGCAGTTACAGGAGAGATGAAAAACTGTTTTTT. Translation: CASSYRRDEKLFF.

This clonotype was counted between two and nine times. The chain combines TRBV10-3 with TRBJ2-5; a weak D match, TRBD1 (7 bases). From germline, CDR1 is ENHRY and CDR2 SYGVKD. This CDR3 spans 14 amino acids. Trimming stripped 11 bases from V and 5 bases from J, with 21 bases between. The CDR3 region is CASWTGGERETQYF. The CDR3, as DNA: TGTGCCTCTTGGACAGGAGGGGAGAGGGAGACCCAGTACTTC.

The chain couples TRBV6-6 to TRBJ2-2; D may be TRBD1 (6 bases). The CDR3 runs 13 residues. In germline, CDR1 is MNHNY, CDR2 SVGAGI (reference sequence). V was trimmed by 6 bases and J by 6 bases, leaving 11 bases between them. In DNA form, the CDR3 reads TGTGCCAGCAGGGAGACAGGAGCCGGGGAGCTGTTTTTT. It translates to CASRETGAGELFF.

The chain joins TRBV11-2 to TRBJ2-5; 8 bases are a match to TRBD2. Germline CDR1 SGHAT, CDR2 FQNNGV. The CDR3 has 16 amino acids. V dropped 2 bases and J dropped 5; count of bases not matched to a gene: 10. The CDR3 reads CASSLFASGSGETQYF. CDR3 DNA sequence: TGTGCCAGCAGCTTATTCGCTAGCGGGTCAGGGGAGACCCAGTACTTC.

The DNA of the CDR3 is TGTGCCAGCAGCCCAGACCGACTAGCGGTGAGCACAGATACGCAGTATTTT. Its translation: CASSPDRLAVSTDTQYF. The rearrangement joins TRBV5-4 to TRBJ2-3; 9 positions agree with TRBD2. CDR3 length: 17 amino acids. Trimming removed 4 bases from V and 0 bases from J; junction bases left unmatched: 9. CDR1 and CDR2 (germline): SGHNT, YYREEE (reference sequence).

The CDR3 spells CATSDLRAGAGLVDTQYF. Written as DNA, the CDR3 is TGTGCCACCAGTGATTTGCGAGCGGGAGCCGGTTTGGTTGATACGCAGTATTTT. The chain carries TRBV24-1 and TRBJ2-3, with 8 bases that match TRBD2. Germline V lookup: CDR1 KGHDR, CDR2 SFDVKD. Trimming cost V 0 bases and J 6 bases; bases outside gene matches: 13. This CDR3 comprises 18 residues.

This clonotype has more than one count but fewer than ten. J is TRBJ2-2 and V is TRBV7-9; D is ambiguous. The length of the CDR3 is 14 residues. The germline gives CDR1 SEHNR, CDR2 FQNEAQ (reference sequence). Between the trimmed V and J ends, which lost 5 bases and 4 bases, there was a span of 11 bases. The CDR3 coding sequence is TGTGCCAGCAGCCGGAGCGCTTTCACCGGGGAGCTGTTTTTT. It codes for CASSRSAFTGELFF.

This clonotype was seen more than once but under ten times. This chain uses TRBV7-8 with TRBJ2-1; TRBD2 aligns across 12 bases. Trimming removed 2 bases from V and 8 bases from J; junction bases left unmatched: 19. The CDR3 has 20 amino acids. The germline V gene has CDR1 SGHVS and CDR2 FQNEAQ. The CDR3 sequence: CASSLIIRTSGIKFIDEQFF. DNA for the CDR3: TGTGCCAGCAGCTTAATTATTCGGACTAGCGGGATAAAATTTATCGATGAGCAGTTCTTC.

In this sample, this clonotype turned up a few times. This chain uses TRBV4-1 with TRBJ2-1; tentative D call: TRBD1 (6 bases). Between the trimmed V and J ends, which lost 3 bases and 4 bases, there was a span of 10 bases. CDR1 is MGHRA, CDR2 YSYEKL, per germline. The CDR3 loop spans 14 amino acids. The chain's CDR3 is CASSHGTFYNEQFF. CDR3 bases: TGCGCCAGCAGCCACGGGACATTTTACAATGAGCAGTTCTTC.

The rearrangement uses TRBV12-3 or TRBV12-4 and TRBJ1-3, with a possible D match to TRBD1 (5 bases). V was pared by 3 bases and J by 0 bases, with 9 bases between. CDR3 length: 15 amino acids. Here the CDR3 reads CASSFVRDSGNTIYF. Here the CDR3 DNA reads TGTGCCAGCAGTTTCGTCAGGGACTCTGGAAACACCATATATTTT.

To note about this clonotype: A junction end diverges from the germline sequence, so it may reflect a read error. This chain links TRBV20-1 with TRBJ2-1, with 7 bases lining up with TRBD2. The CDR3 length is 16 residues. CDR1 is DFQATT and CDR2 is SNEGSKA in the germline V gene (reference sequence). The CDR3 sequence is CCARIAGTIAENEQFF. The CDR3 DNA is TGCTGTGCCCGTATTGCTGGGACTATCGCCGAGAATGAGCAGTTCTTC.

As to this clonotype: One junction end does not reproduce the germline sequence, and a read error may be involved. The chain couples TRBV12-3 or TRBV12-4 to TRBJ2-5; TRBD2 matches 14 bases. This CDR3 is 15 amino acids long. The CDR3 DNA reads TGTGCCAGCAGTAAGACTAGCGGGAGGGCGGAGACCCAGCACTTC. It is translated as CASSKTSGRAETQHF.